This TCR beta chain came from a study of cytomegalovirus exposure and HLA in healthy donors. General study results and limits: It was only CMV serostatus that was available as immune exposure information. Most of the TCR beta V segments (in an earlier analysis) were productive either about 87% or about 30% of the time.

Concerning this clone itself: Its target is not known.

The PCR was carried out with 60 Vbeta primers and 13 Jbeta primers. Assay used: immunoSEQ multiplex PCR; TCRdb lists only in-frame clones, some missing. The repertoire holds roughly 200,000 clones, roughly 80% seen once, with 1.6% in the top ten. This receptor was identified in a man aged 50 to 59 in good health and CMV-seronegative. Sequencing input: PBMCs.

CDR3 in amino acids: CASSLGLAGIYEQYF. DNA of the CDR3: TGTGCCAGCAGCTTAGGGCTAGCGGGAATCTACGAGCAGTACTTC. This chain connects TRBV7-9 to TRBJ2-7; 9 bases align to TRBD2. The germline gives CDR1 SEHNR, CDR2 FQNEAQ (reference sequence). The junction had 4 bases not matched to a gene; V was cut back by 1 base and J by 3 bases. This CDR3 has 15 amino acids.